The rows below give T cell receptor beta chains drawn from one sample of a study of OX40 agonist ivuxolimab in advanced cancers. Data came from immunoSEQ multiplex PCR; TCRdb stores just in-frame clones and leaves some out. The sample contains 67,000 or so clones, just over 85% of which appear only once. The specimen was CD4+ or CD8+ T cells sorted from blood, collected in a trial of the OX40 agonist ivuxolimab. These TCRs come from an adult with an advanced solid tumor such as melanoma, head and neck, liver or kidney cancer. Both conserved end residues are trimmed from each CDR3. Some rows have no size entry. The others give once, few or many, or a class for an expanded clone.

CDR3aa	abundance	v_gene	j_gene
ASSQFGTWTRGYT	.	TRBV4-3	TRBJ1-2
ASSEVGGGNYGYT	.	TRBV10-2	TRBJ1-2
ASSNRETQY	.	TRBV19	TRBJ2-5
AWSVGGATGELF	.	TRBV30	TRBJ2-2
ASIEDITNEKLF	.	TRBV5-1	TRBJ1-4
ASSPDRSYGYT	.	TRBV18	TRBJ1-2
ASSLMNTEAF	once	TRBV6-1	TRBJ1-1
ASSRGVDTDTQY	.	TRBV5-1	TRBJ2-3
ASSLNPQQGGNEQF	.	TRBV5-1	TRBJ2-1
ASSLVAQTPTGELF	few	TRBV5-4	TRBJ2-2
ASSYSKFGSYEQY	.	TRBV6-6	TRBJ2-7